This is a list of T cell receptor beta chains from one sample in a study of shared clonotypes between healthy human individuals. Some clones are missing from TCRdb's copy, which holds only in-frame ones; the method was immunoSEQ multiplex PCR. The data show more than 2 million clones, with just under 95% seen just once and more than 1.5% held by the top ten. The sample comprised naive CD8+ T cells from PBMCs. Receptors were obtained from a young man in good health. Some clones in this sample may be carry-over from other donors' samples. Both conserved end residues are part of each CDR3. The D gene is left open where the match is weak. The size field is filled for only some rows; it gives once, few, many or a size class.

clone_size: NA
j_call: TRBJ2-1
d_call: TRBD2
v_call: TRBV4-3
cdr3_aa: CASSQLLRQGLAGDVNEQFF
cdr3_nt: TGCGCCAGCAGCCAGTTACTCAGACAGGGCCTAGCGGGAGACGTCAATGAGCAGTTCTTC

clone_size: NA
j_call: TRBJ2-7
d_call: TRBD2
v_call: TRBV9
cdr3_aa: CASSVSGTSGSGLYEQYF
cdr3_nt: TGTGCCAGCAGCGTCTCCGGGACTAGCGGGAGTGGGTTGTACGAGCAGTACTTC

clone_size: once
j_call: TRBJ2-7
d_call: NA
v_call: TRBV29-1
cdr3_aa: CSVESGTSYEQYF
cdr3_nt: TGCAGCGTTGAAAGTGGGACCTCCTACGAGCAGTACTTC

clone_size: NA
j_call: TRBJ1-3
d_call: NA
v_call: TRBV10-3
cdr3_aa: CAISERSSGISSGNTIYF
cdr3_nt: TGTGCCATCAGTGAGAGGTCTTCCGGGATCAGCTCTGGAAACACCATATATTTT

clone_size: NA
j_call: TRBJ1-2
d_call: NA
v_call: TRBV7-9
cdr3_aa: CASSRPGTSNYGYTF
cdr3_nt: TGTGCCAGCAGCAGACCGGGAACTTCTAACTATGGCTACACCTTC

clone_size: NA
j_call: TRBJ1-3
d_call: TRBD1
v_call: TRBV7-9
cdr3_aa: CASSPPWEGGQGNTIYF
cdr3_nt: TGTGCCAGCAGCCCCCCGTGGGAAGGGGGCCAAGGAAACACCATATATTTT

clone_size: NA
j_call: TRBJ2-3
d_call: NA
v_call: TRBV29-1
cdr3_aa: CSVRAGNYTQYF
cdr3_nt: TGCAGCGTTCGGGCAGGGAATTATACGCAGTATTTT

clone_size: NA
j_call: TRBJ2-7
d_call: TRBD1
v_call: TRBV28
cdr3_aa: CASRWTGVYEQYF
cdr3_nt: TGTGCCAGCAGGTGGACAGGGGTGTACGAGCAGTACTTC

clone_size: NA
j_call: TRBJ2-1
d_call: TRBD2
v_call: TRBV7-3
cdr3_aa: CASSQTASGLYEQFF
cdr3_nt: TGTGCCAGCAGCCAGACGGCTAGCGGCCTGTATGAGCAGTTCTTC

clone_size: NA
j_call: TRBJ1-2
d_call: NA
v_call: TRBV4-1
cdr3_aa: CASSQDSRGHPSYGYTF
cdr3_nt: TGCGCCAGCAGCCAAGATTCTCGGGGACACCCAAGTTATGGCTACACCTTC

clone_size: NA
j_call: TRBJ1-3
d_call: TRBD1
v_call: TRBV5-6
cdr3_aa: CASSSTGTPGNTIYF
cdr3_nt: TGTGCCAGCAGCTCGACAGGGACTCCTGGAAACACCATATATTTT

clone_size: NA
j_call: TRBJ2-7
d_call: NA
v_call: TRBV27
cdr3_aa: CASSLGRSSYEQYF
cdr3_nt: TGTGCCAGCAGTTTGGGGAGGAGCTCCTACGAGCAGTACTTC

clone_size: once
j_call: TRBJ2-1
d_call: TRBD1
v_call: TRBV10-3
cdr3_aa: CAISESDRGSSKSYNEQFF
cdr3_nt: TGTGCCATCAGTGAGTCGGACAGGGGGAGCTCAAAATCCTACAATGAGCAGTTCTTC

clone_size: NA
j_call: TRBJ1-2
d_call: NA
v_call: TRBV19
cdr3_aa: CASSMGVNYGYTF
cdr3_nt: TGTGCCAGTAGTATGGGAGTTAACTATGGCTACACCTTC

clone_size: NA
j_call: TRBJ1-1
d_call: NA
v_call: TRBV5-5
cdr3_aa: CASSVSINTEAFF
cdr3_nt: TGTGCCAGCAGTGTATCTATAAACACTGAAGCTTTCTTT

clone_size: NA
j_call: TRBJ1-5
d_call: TRBD1
v_call: TRBV7-2
cdr3_aa: CASSLGLQGQPQHF
cdr3_nt: TGTGCCAGCAGCTTAGGGTTACAGGGGCAGCCCCAGCATTTT

clone_size: NA
j_call: TRBJ1-1
d_call: TRBD1
v_call: TRBV6-5
cdr3_aa: CASRWTGNTEAFF
cdr3_nt: TGTGCCAGCAGATGGACAGGGAACACTGAAGCTTTCTTT

clone_size: NA
j_call: TRBJ1-4
d_call: NA
v_call: TRBV6-1
cdr3_aa: CASREEKLFF
cdr3_nt: TGTGCCAGCAGGGAGGAGAAACTGTTTTTT

clone_size: NA
j_call: TRBJ2-3
d_call: NA
v_call: TRBV27
cdr3_aa: CASILSPGAGTDTQYF
cdr3_nt: TGTGCCAGCATCCTCTCTCCGGGGGCAGGCACAGATACGCAGTATTTT

clone_size: NA
j_call: TRBJ2-7
d_call: NA
v_call: TRBV7-9
cdr3_aa: CASSSPPPGDEQYF
cdr3_nt: TGTGCCAGCAGCTCCCCTCCGCCAGGAGACGAGCAGTACTTC

clone_size: NA
j_call: TRBJ2-1
d_call: NA
v_call: TRBV6-1
cdr3_aa: CASRAQGWNEQFF
cdr3_nt: TGTGCCAGCAGGGCCCAGGGGTGGAATGAGCAGTTCTTC

clone_size: NA
j_call: TRBJ1-2
d_call: NA
v_call: TRBV5-1
cdr3_aa: CARAGTSNYGYTF
cdr3_nt: TGCGCCAGGGCCGGGACTTCTAACTATGGCTACACCTTC